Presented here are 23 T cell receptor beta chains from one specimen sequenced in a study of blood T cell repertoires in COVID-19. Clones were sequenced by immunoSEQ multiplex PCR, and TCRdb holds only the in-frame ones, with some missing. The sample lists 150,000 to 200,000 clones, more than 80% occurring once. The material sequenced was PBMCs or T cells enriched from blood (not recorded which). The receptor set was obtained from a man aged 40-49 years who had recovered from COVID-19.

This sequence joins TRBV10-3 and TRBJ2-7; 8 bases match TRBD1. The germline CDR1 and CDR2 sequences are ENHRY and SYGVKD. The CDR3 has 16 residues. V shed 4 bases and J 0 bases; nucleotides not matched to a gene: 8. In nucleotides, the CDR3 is TGTGCCATCAGTGGAAGGGACAGGAGTAGCTCCTACGAGCAGTACTTC. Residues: CAISGRDRSSSYEQYF.

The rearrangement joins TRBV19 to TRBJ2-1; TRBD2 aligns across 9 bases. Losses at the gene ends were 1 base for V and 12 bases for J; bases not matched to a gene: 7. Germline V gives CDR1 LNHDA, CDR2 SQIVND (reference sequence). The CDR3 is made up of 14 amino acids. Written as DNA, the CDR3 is TGTGCCAGTAGTATAGGCGGGGGGGCCCCGGGGCAGTTCTTC. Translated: CASSIGGGAPGQFF.

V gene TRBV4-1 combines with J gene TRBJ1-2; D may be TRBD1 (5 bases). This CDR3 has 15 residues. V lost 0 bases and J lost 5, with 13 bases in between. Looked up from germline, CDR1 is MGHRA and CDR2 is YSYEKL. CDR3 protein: CASSQDRLGEYGYTF. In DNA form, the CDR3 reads TGCGCCAGCAGCCAAGATCGGCTAGGGGAATATGGCTACACCTTC.

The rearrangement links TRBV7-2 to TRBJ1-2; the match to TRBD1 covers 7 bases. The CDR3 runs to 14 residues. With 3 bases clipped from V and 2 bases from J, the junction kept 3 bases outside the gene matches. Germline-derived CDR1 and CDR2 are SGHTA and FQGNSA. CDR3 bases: TGTGCCAGCAGCTTCAGGGGGGAGAACTATGGCTACACCTTC. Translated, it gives CASSFRGENYGYTF.

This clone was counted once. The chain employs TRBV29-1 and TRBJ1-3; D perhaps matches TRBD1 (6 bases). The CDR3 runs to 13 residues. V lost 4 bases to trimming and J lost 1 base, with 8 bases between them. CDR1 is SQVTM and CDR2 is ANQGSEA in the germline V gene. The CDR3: CSVGGGSGNTIYF. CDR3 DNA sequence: TGCAGCGTTGGAGGGGGATCTGGAAACACCATATATTTT. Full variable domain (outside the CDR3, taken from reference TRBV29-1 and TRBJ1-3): SAVISQKPSRDICQRGTSLTIQCQVDSQVTMMFWYRQQPGQSLTLIATANQGSEATYESGFVIDKFPISRPNLTFSTLTVSNMSPEDSSIYLCSVGGGSGNTIYFGEGSWLTVV.

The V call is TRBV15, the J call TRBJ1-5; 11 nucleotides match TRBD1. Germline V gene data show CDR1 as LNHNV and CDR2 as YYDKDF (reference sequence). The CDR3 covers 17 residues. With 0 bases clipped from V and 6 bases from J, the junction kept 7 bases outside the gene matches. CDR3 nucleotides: TGTGCCACCAGCAGAGAACTCCGGACAGGGGGCGGTCAGCCCCAGCATTTT. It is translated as CATSRELRTGGGQPQHF.

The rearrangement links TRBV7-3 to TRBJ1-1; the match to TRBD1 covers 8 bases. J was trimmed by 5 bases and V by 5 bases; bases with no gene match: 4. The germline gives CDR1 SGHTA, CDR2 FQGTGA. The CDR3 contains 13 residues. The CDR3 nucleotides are TGTGCCAGCAGCAGAGACAGGGGAACTGAAGCTTTCTTT. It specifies CASSRDRGTEAFF.

The CDR3 coding sequence is TGTGCCAGCAGCCTCCCAGCTAACTATGGCTACACCTTC. It is translated as CASSLPANYGYTF. The chain combines TRBV28 with TRBJ1-2; D is unresolved. The CDR3 is 13 amino acids. Germline CDR1 and CDR2: MDHEN and SYDVKM. Trimming took off 6 bases at V and 0 bases at J, with 8 bases between the two ends.

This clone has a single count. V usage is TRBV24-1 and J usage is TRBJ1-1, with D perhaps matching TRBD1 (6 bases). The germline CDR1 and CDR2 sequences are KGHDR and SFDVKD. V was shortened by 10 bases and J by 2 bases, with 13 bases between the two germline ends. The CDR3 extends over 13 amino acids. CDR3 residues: CATRSQGNTEAFF. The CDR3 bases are TGTGCCACGAGATCACAGGGAAACACTGAAGCTTTCTTT.

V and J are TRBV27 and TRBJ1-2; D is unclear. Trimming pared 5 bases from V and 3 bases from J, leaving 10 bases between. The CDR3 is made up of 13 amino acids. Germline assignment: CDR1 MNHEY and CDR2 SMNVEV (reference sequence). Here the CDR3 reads CASSGQAHYGYTF. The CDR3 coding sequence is TGTGCCAGCAGTGGCCAGGCCCACTATGGCTACACCTTC.

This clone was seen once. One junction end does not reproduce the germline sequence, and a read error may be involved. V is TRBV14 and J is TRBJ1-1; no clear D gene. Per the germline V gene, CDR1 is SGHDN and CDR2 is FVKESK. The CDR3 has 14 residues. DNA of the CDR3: TGTGCCAGCAACCAAGGAATCGGATACGGGGAAGCTTTCTTT. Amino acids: CASNQGIGYGEAFF.

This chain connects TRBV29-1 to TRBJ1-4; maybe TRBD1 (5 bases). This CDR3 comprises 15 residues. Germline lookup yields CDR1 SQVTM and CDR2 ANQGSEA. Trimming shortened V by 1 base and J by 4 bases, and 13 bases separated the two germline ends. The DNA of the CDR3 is TGCAGCGTTGAAGGGGGCGCCGAGAGTAATGAAAAACTGTTTTTT. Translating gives CSVEGGAESNEKLFF.

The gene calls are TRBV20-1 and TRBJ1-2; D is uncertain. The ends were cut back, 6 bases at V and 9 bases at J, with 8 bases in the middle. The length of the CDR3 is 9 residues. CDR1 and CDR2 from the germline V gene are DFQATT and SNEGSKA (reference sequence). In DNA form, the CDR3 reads TGCAGTGCCCAAGACAGCTACACCTTC. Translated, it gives CSAQDSYTF.

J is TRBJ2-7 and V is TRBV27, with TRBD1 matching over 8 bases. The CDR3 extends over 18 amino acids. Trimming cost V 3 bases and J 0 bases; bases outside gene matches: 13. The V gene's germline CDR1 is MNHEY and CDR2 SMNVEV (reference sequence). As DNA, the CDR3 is TGTGCCAGCAGTTTGTCAACTAATAGGACAGGGAGCTCCTACGAGCAGTACTTC. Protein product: CASSLSTNRTGSSYEQYF.

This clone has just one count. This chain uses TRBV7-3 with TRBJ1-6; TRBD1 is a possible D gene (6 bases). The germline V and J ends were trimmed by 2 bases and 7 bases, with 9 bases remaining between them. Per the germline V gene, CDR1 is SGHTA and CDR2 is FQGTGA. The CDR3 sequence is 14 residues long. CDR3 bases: TGTGCCAGCAGCTTACACACAGGGAATTCACCCCTCCACTTT. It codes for CASSLHTGNSPLHF.

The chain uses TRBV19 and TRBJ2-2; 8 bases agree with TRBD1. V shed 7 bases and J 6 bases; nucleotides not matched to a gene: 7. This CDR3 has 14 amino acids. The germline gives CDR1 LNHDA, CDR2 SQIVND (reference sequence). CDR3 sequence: CASIRTGRPGELFF. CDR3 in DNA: TGTGCCAGTATCCGGACAGGGAGGCCCGGGGAGCTGTTTTTT.

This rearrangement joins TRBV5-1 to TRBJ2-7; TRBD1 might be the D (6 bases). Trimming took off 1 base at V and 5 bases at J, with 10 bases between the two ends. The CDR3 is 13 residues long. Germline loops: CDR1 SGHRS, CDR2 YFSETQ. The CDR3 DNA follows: TGCGCCAGCAGCTTGACAGGGATCCACGAGCAGTACTTC. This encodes CASSLTGIHEQYF.

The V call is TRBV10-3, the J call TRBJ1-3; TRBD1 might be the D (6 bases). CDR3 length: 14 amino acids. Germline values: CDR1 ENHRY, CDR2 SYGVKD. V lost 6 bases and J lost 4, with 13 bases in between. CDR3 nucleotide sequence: TGTGCCATCAGCGTCGGGACAAACGGAAACACCATATATTTT. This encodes CAISVGTNGNTIYF.

The CDR3: CSALSGNTIYF. In nucleotides, the CDR3 is TGCAGTGCACTTAGTGGAAACACCATATATTTT. The chain carries TRBV20-1 and TRBJ1-3; unclear D gene. CDR1 DFQATT and CDR2 SNEGSKA come from the germline V gene (reference sequence). CDR3 length: 11 amino acids. Trimming took off 6 bases at V and 3 bases at J, with 6 bases between the two ends.

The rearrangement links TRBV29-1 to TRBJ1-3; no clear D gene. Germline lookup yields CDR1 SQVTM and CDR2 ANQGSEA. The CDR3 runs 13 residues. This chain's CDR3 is CGGADVYGNTIYF. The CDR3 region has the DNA TGCGGCGGAGCCGATGTGTACGGAAACACCATATATTTT.

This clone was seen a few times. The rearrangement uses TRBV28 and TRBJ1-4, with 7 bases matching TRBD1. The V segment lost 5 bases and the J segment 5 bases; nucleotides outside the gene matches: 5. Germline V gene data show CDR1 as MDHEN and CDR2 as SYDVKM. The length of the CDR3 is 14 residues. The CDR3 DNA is TGTGCCAGCAGTGAGACAGGGAGGAATGAAAAACTGTTTTTT. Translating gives CASSETGRNEKLFF.

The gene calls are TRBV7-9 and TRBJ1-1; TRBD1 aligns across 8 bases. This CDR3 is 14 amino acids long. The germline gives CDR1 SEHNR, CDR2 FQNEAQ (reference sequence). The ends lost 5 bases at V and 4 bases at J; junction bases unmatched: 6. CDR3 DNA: TGTGCCAGCAGCCTCCCAGGGGGCTTCACTGAAGCTTTCTTT. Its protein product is CASSLPGGFTEAFF.

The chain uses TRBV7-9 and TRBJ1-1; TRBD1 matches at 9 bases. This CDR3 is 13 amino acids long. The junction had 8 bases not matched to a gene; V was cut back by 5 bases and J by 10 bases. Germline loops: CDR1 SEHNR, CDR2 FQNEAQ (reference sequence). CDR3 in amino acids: CASSPNRGPGAFF. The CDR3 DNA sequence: TGTGCCAGCAGCCCCAACAGGGGGCCAGGAGCTTTCTTT.